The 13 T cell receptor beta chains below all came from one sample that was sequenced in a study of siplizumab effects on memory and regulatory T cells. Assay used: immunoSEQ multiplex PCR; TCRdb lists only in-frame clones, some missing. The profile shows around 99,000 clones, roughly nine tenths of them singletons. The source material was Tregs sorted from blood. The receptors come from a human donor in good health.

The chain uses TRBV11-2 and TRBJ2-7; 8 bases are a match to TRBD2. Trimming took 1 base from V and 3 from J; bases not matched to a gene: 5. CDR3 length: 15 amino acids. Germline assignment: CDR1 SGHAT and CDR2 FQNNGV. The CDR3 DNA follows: TGTGCCAGCAGCTTAGGTCTAGCGGGCTTCTACGAGCAGTACTTC. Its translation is CASSLGLAGFYEQYF.

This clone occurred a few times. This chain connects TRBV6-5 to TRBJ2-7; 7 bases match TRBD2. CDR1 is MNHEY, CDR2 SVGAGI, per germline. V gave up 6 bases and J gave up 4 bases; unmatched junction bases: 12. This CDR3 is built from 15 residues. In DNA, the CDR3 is TGTGCCAGCAGCCCTGTAGGCGGGAGAGTTTACGAGCAGTACTTC. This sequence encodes CASSPVGGRVYEQYF.

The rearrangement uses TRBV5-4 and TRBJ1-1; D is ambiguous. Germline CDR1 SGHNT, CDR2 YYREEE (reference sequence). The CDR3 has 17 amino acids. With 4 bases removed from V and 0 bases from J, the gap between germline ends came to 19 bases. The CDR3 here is CASSPLKPGHLNTEAFF. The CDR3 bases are TGTGCCAGCAGCCCTCTAAAGCCCGGCCACCTGAACACTGAAGCTTTCTTT.

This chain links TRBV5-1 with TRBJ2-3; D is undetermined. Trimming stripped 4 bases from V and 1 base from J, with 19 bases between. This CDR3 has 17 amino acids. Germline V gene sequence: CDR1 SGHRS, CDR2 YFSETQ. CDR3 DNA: TGCGCCAGCAGCCAATCACCACTGGCCACTCGCACAGATACGCAGTATTTT. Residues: CASSQSPLATRTDTQYF. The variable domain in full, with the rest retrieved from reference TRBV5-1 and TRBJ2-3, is KAGVTQTPRYLIKTRGQQVTLSCSPISGHRSVSWYQQTPGQGLQFLFEYFSETQRNKGNFPGRFSGRQFSNSRSEMNVSTLELGDSALYLCASSQSPLATRTDTQYFGPGTRLTVL.

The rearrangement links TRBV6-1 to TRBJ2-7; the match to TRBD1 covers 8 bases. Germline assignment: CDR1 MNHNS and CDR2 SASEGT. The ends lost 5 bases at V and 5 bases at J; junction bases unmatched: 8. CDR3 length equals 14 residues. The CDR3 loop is CASSQRQGWDEQYF. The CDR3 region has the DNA TGTGCCAGCAGTCAAAGACAGGGGTGGGACGAGCAGTACTTC.

The CDR3 coding sequence is TGTGCCAGCAGTTCAATAGCGGGAGGGTTCACCTACGAGCAGTACTTC. Amino acids: CASSSIAGGFTYEQYF. This rearrangement joins TRBV27 to TRBJ2-7, with 11 bases fitting TRBD2. V lost 4 bases to trimming and J lost 2 bases; unmatched junction nucleotides: 7. CDR1 and CDR2 from the germline V gene are MNHEY and SMNVEV (reference sequence). There are 16 residues in the CDR3.

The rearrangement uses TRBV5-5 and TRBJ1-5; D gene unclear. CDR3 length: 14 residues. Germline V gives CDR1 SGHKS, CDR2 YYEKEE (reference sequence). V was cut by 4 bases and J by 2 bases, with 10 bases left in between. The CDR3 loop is CASSGGQGNQPQHF. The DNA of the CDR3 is TGTGCCAGCAGCGGAGGGCAGGGCAATCAGCCCCAGCATTTT.

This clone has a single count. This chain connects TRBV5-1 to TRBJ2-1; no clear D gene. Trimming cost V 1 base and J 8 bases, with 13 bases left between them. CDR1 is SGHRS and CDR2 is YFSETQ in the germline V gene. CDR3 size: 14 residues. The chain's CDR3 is CASSLWATTDEQFF. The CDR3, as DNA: TGCGCCAGCAGCTTGTGGGCCACCACGGATGAGCAGTTCTTC.

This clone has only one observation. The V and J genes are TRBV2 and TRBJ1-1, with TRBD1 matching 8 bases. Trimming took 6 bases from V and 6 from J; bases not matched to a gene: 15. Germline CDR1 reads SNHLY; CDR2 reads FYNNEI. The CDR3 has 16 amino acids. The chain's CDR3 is CASSAFIGTGSAEAFF. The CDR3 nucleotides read TGTGCCAGCAGCGCCTTTATCGGGACAGGTTCCGCTGAAGCTTTCTTT.

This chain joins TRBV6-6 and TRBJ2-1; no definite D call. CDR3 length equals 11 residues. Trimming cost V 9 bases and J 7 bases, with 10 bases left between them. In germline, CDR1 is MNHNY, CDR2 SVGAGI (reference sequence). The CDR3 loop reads CASLYRNEQFF. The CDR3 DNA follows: TGTGCCAGTCTGTACCGGAATGAGCAGTTCTTC.

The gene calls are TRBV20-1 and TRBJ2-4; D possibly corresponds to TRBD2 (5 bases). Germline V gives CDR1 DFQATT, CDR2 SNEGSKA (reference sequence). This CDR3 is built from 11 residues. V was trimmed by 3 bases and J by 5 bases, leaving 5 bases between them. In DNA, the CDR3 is TGCAGTGCTAGGGGAGAAAACATTCAGTACTTC. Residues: CSARGENIQYF.

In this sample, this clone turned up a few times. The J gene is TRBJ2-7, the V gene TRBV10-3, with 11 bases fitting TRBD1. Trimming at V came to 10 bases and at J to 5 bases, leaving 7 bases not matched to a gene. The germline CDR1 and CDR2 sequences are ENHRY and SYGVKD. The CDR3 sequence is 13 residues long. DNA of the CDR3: TGTGCCACCTGGGACAGGGGGATCAACGAGCAGTACTTC. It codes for CATWDRGINEQYF.

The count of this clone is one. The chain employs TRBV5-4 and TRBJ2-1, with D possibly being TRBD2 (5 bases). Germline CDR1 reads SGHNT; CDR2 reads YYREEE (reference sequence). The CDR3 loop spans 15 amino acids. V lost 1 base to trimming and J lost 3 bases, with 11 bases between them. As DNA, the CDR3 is TGTGCCAGCAGCTTGTTCCGGGAAAACTACAATGAGCAGTTCTTC. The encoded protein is CASSLFRENYNEQFF.